This T cell receptor (beta chain) was sequenced in a study of blood T cell repertoires in COVID-19. Across the study: Samples came from the United States, Italy and Spain, spanning acute and convalescent COVID-19.

V was trimmed by 0 bases and J by 7 bases, leaving 12 bases between them. The CDR3 covers 14 residues. The germline V gene has CDR1 LGHDT and CDR2 YNNKEL (reference sequence). In the study's own analysis: Counts of nucleated cells, estimated from reference gene primer amplification, were obtained. Clones were read by immunoSEQ multiplex PCR, and TCRdb kept only the in-frame ones, dropping some. V and J calls and clone size are as listed in that table; D and trimming were resolved from the DNA. This table holds about 150,000 clones, 70% to 90% found once. Sequenced input: peripheral blood. The sequence came from a man aged 70-80 years with acute or convalescent COVID-19. J is TRBJ1-2 and V is TRBV3-1 (or the pseudogene TRBV3-2), with D possibly TRBD1 on 6 matching bases. The CDR3 reads CASSQESRGSGYTF. CDR3 nucleotide sequence: TGTGCCAGCAGCCAAGAATCCAGGGGAAGTGGCTACACCTTC.